These T cell receptor beta chains were read from a single sample in a study of T-cell memory formation after mild COVID-19. Each CDR3 protein is one row after TCRdb ran MiXCR on the 5' RACE reads. Here the sample spans a few hundred thousand distinct CDR3 sequences, just under 20% being singletons. Material for sequencing was PBMCs or a T cell subset sorted from them (not recorded which). These receptors all come from a man in his late teens or twenties who had mild COVID-19 (a few samples of this study predate the infection). Cell type and time point are not known. Each CDR3 is given with its conserved first and last residue. A D gene is named only where the DNA matches it firmly. Not every row has a clone size; where given, it reads once, few, many or a size class.

J gene: TRBJ2-2; clone size: few; D gene: TRBD1; V gene: TRBV12-3/TRBV12-4; CDR3 protein: CASSSDRPTGELFF; CDR3 DNA: TGTGCCAGCAGTTCGGACAGGCCGACCGGGGAGCTGTTTTTT
J gene: TRBJ1-2; clone size: .; D gene: .; V gene: TRBV7-9; CDR3 protein: CASTRRGLGGYTF; CDR3 DNA: TGTGCCAGCACCCGCCGAGGGTTGGGTGGCTACACCTTC
J gene: TRBJ1-1; clone size: .; D gene: .; V gene: TRBV19; CDR3 protein: CASSIRGRGEAFF; CDR3 DNA: TGTGCCAGTAGTATAAGGGGTAGGGGTGAAGCTTTCTTT
J gene: TRBJ2-7; clone size: .; D gene: TRBD1; V gene: TRBV6-4; CDR3 protein: CASSADRGYEQYF; CDR3 DNA: TGTGCCAGCAGTGCGGACAGGGGCTACGAGCAGTACTTC
J gene: TRBJ1-1; clone size: .; D gene: .; V gene: TRBV29-1; CDR3 protein: CSVVVRGSGDEAFF; CDR3 DNA: TGCAGCGTTGTTGTACGGGGGAGTGGGGATGAAGCTTTCTTT
J gene: TRBJ2-2; clone size: .; D gene: .; V gene: TRBV7-6; CDR3 protein: CASSLAVGTGELFF; CDR3 DNA: TGTGCCAGCAGCTTAGCGGTTGGCACCGGGGAGCTGTTTTTT
J gene: TRBJ2-3; clone size: .; D gene: .; V gene: TRBV12-3/TRBV12-4; CDR3 protein: CASSFGPSPTDTQYF; CDR3 DNA: TGTGCCAGCAGTTTCGGGCCCTCACCCACAGATACGCAGTATTTT
J gene: TRBJ2-3; clone size: .; D gene: TRBD2; V gene: TRBV7-2; CDR3 protein: CASSPIAGGSTDTQYF; CDR3 DNA: TGTGCCAGCAGCCCAATAGCGGGGGGGAGCACAGATACGCAGTATTTT
J gene: TRBJ2-1; clone size: few; D gene: .; V gene: TRBV15; CDR3 protein: CATSRDLADNEQFF; CDR3 DNA: TGTGCCACCAGCAGAGATCTGGCGGACAATGAGCAGTTCTTC
J gene: TRBJ2-3; clone size: many; D gene: .; V gene: TRBV24-1; CDR3 protein: CATSDDASDTQYF; CDR3 DNA: TGTGCCACCAGTGATGACGCCTCAGATACGCAGTATTTT
J gene: TRBJ1-2; clone size: few; D gene: .; V gene: TRBV6-5; CDR3 protein: CASSMSRGFGYGYTF; CDR3 DNA: TGTGCCAGCAGTATGTCCAGGGGTTTCGGCTATGGCTACACCTTC
J gene: TRBJ1-5; clone size: .; D gene: .; V gene: TRBV10-3; CDR3 protein: CAISDSLGGSNQPQHF; CDR3 DNA: TGTGCCATCAGTGACTCCTTGGGAGGGAGCAATCAGCCCCAGCATTTT
J gene: TRBJ2-5; clone size: many; D gene: .; V gene: TRBV5-1; CDR3 protein: CASSSGTHVQETQYF; CDR3 DNA: TGCGCCAGCAGCTCCGGGACTCACGTTCAAGAGACCCAGTACTTC
J gene: TRBJ2-2; clone size: few; D gene: TRBD1; V gene: TRBV5-1; CDR3 protein: CASSVGQGGHTGELFF; CDR3 DNA: TGCGCCAGCAGCGTGGGACAGGGGGGACACACCGGGGAGCTGTTTTTT
J gene: TRBJ2-1; clone size: .; D gene: TRBD2; V gene: TRBV2; CDR3 protein: CANLAGVGQFF; CDR3 DNA: TGTGCCAATCTAGCGGGGGTAGGGCAGTTCTTC
J gene: TRBJ2-1; clone size: .; D gene: TRBD2; V gene: TRBV4-3; CDR3 protein: CASSQDRTSYNEQFF; CDR3 DNA: TGCGCCAGCAGCCAAGATAGGACTAGTTACAATGAGCAGTTCTTC
J gene: TRBJ1-5; clone size: few; D gene: .; V gene: TRBV15; CDR3 protein: CATSIVRGQPQHF; CDR3 DNA: TGTGCCACCAGCATCGTTAGGGGTCAGCCCCAGCATTTT
J gene: TRBJ2-3; clone size: few; D gene: TRBD2; V gene: TRBV9; CDR3 protein: CASSSGTSGATDTQYF; CDR3 DNA: TGTGCCAGCAGCTCTGGGACTAGCGGGGCAACAGATACGCAGTATTTT
J gene: TRBJ1-2; clone size: .; D gene: TRBD1; V gene: TRBV6-5; CDR3 protein: CASRRIRTGDYGYTF; CDR3 DNA: TGTGCCAGCAGACGAATTAGGACAGGGGACTATGGCTACACCTTC
J gene: TRBJ2-4; clone size: .; D gene: .; V gene: TRBV5-1; CDR3 protein: CASSFIEGNIQYF; CDR3 DNA: TGCGCCAGCAGCTTCATAGAGGGAAACATTCAGTACTTC
J gene: TRBJ1-3; clone size: .; D gene: .; V gene: TRBV6-5; CDR3 protein: CASSENWADTIYF; CDR3 DNA: TGTGCCAGCAGCGAAAATTGGGCAGACACCATATATTTT
J gene: TRBJ2-5; clone size: few; D gene: .; V gene: TRBV4-2; CDR3 protein: CASSQEGRAEETQYF; CDR3 DNA: TGTGCCAGCAGCCAAGAAGGCAGGGCCGAAGAGACCCAGTACTTC
J gene: TRBJ2-2; clone size: once; D gene: .; V gene: TRBV14; CDR3 protein: CASSQDSGWTGELFF; CDR3 DNA: TGTGCCAGCAGCCAAGATTCGGGGTGGACCGGGGAGCTGTTTTTT
J gene: TRBJ1-6; clone size: few; D gene: .; V gene: TRBV20-1; CDR3 protein: CSATGLEGGSSPLHF; CDR3 DNA: TGCAGTGCTACTGGCCTGGAGGGGGGAAGTTCACCCCTCCACTTT
J gene: TRBJ2-1; clone size: many; D gene: .; V gene: TRBV20-1; CDR3 protein: CSASRTGRYNEQFF; CDR3 DNA: TGCAGTGCTAGTCGTACAGGACGGTACAATGAGCAGTTCTTC
J gene: TRBJ1-4; clone size: .; D gene: .; V gene: TRBV5-1; CDR3 protein: CASGQGITTNEKLFF; CDR3 DNA: TGCGCCAGCGGCCAGGGGATAACAACTAATGAAAAACTGTTTTTT
J gene: TRBJ2-5; clone size: few; D gene: .; V gene: TRBV7-9; CDR3 protein: CASGTGEGGQETQYF; CDR3 DNA: TGTGCCAGCGGAACCGGCGAGGGGGGCCAGGAGACCCAGTACTTC
J gene: TRBJ1-2; clone size: few; D gene: .; V gene: TRBV4-3; CDR3 protein: CASSHARHDYGYTF; CDR3 DNA: TGCGCCAGCAGCCATGCTCGACATGACTATGGCTACACCTTC